Following are 9 T cell receptor beta chains from one sample sequenced in a study of Graves' ophthalmopathy and Graves' hyperthyroidism. RNA transcripts yielded amplified TCR beta CDR3 regions. After a first-round RT-PCR with HTBI primers, a second-round multiplex PCR was run. TCRdb processed the multiplex PCR reads anew with MiXCR; each CDR3 protein has one entry. The data show roughly 700,000 distinct CDR3 sequences, roughly two fifths seen once. The sample consisted of peripheral blood. These receptors were collected from an adult man with Graves' ophthalmopathy.

This clonotype was detected many times. The gene calls are TRBV15 and TRBJ1-2; D is unclear. V was shortened by 0 bases and J by 5 bases, with 13 bases between the two germline ends. Germline-derived CDR1 and CDR2 are LNHNV and YYDKDF (reference sequence). The CDR3 length is 15 residues. The DNA for the CDR3 is TGTGCCACCAGCAGAGATATGTCCGGGAAATATGGCTACACCTTC. Translating it yields CATSRDMSGKYGYTF.

This clonotype is a singleton in its sample. The rearrangement joins TRBV7-1 to TRBJ2-3; D may be TRBD2 (6 bases). TRBV7-1 is an ORF, and what it does is uncertain. The CDR3 runs 18 residues. The V end lost 4 bases, the J end lost 1 base, and 21 bases lay between the germline ends. The CDR3 DNA follows: TGTGCCAGCAGCTATCCGGCGGGGATGGAGTCTGGCACAGATACGCAGTATTTT. It yields the protein CASSYPAGMESGTDTQYF.

There are a few counts of this clonotype. The gene calls are TRBV2 and TRBJ1-1; possibly TRBD1 for D (5 bases). This CDR3 region has 14 residues. Trimming removed 3 bases from V and 4 bases from J, with 12 bases in between. CDR1 is SNHLY, CDR2 FYNNEI, per germline. The CDR3 protein is CASSDRQGITEAFF. CDR3 DNA: TGTGCCAGCAGTGATCGGCAGGGCATCACTGAAGCTTTCTTT. Full variable domain (missing parts from reference TRBV2 and TRBJ1-1): EPEVTQTPSHQVTQMGQEVILRCVPISNHLYFYWYRQILGQKVEFLVSFYNNEISEKSEIFDDQFSVERPDGSNFTLKIRSTKLEDSAMYFCASSDRQGITEAFFGQGTRLTVV.

The genes are TRBV2 and TRBJ2-5; the match to TRBD2 covers 8 bases. CDR1 and CDR2 from the germline V gene are SNHLY and FYNNEI. The V segment lost 6 bases and the J segment 3 bases; nucleotides outside the gene matches: 12. This CDR3 comprises 16 residues. In nucleotides, the CDR3 is TGTGCCAGCAGCCACAGCGGGGGCGCGGACAAAGAGACCCAGTACTTC. Translated: CASSHSGGADKETQYF.

This clonotype appeared many times. In DNA, the CDR3 is TGTGCCAGCAGCCAAAACCCCGGACTAGCGGAGACCCAGTACTTC. Encoded protein: CASSQNPGLAETQYF. The chain joins TRBV11-2 to TRBJ2-5; 9 nucleotides align to TRBD2. Per the germline V gene, CDR1 is SGHAT and CDR2 is FQNNGV. V was pared by 5 bases and J by 5 bases, with 9 bases of the junction left unmatched. This CDR3 has 15 amino acids.

This clonotype was observed a few times. The chain links TRBV6-5 to TRBJ1-3, with 7 bases fitting TRBD1. Germline V gives CDR1 MNHEY, CDR2 SVGAGI. CDR3 size: 16 residues. V gave up 5 bases and J gave up 2 bases; unmatched junction bases: 9. The CDR3 bases are TGTGCCAGCAGTCACCACAGGGGCTTCACTGGAAACACCATATATTTT. Protein sequence: CASSHHRGFTGNTIYF.

In this sample, this clonotype turned up a few times. This rearrangement joins TRBV20-1 to TRBJ2-5; D not resolved. The length of the CDR3 is 13 residues. V was cut by 2 bases and J by 3 bases, with 10 bases left in between. The germline V gene encodes CDR1 DFQATT and CDR2 SNEGSKA (reference sequence). Written as DNA, the CDR3 is TGCAGTGCTAGATTACCCCCTAAAGAGACCCAGTACTTC. Amino acids: CSARLPPKETQYF.

A word on this clonotype: This is likely a read error, given that the CDR3 carries no conserved phenylalanine or tryptophan at its end. Because the CDR3's place on the DNA is in doubt, the DNA is left out and the CDR3 is given as listed by TCRdb. This chain links TRBV7-8 with TRBJ2-5; whether TRBD2, the table's D call, matches the DNA was not checked. The CDR3 length is 11 residues, termini included. Germline CDR1 and CDR2: SGHVS and FQNEAQ. The CDR3 sequence is CASSPDLRESV.

The table lists this clonotype with many counts. The chain joins TRBV2 to TRBJ1-2; perhaps TRBD1 as D (5 bases). V gave up 3 bases and J gave up 6 bases, with 23 bases separating them. Germline assignment: CDR1 SNHLY and CDR2 FYNNEI. This CDR3 comprises 17 residues. In DNA form, the CDR3 reads TGTGCCAGCAGTGACAACACCGGGGGTGGGACGGCGAATGGCTACACCTTC. Translated: CASSDNTGGGTANGYTF.